The following is a T cell receptor beta chain sequence with its context. Generated by immunoSEQ multiplex PCR, the TCRdb table keeps only in-frame clones and is missing some. The repertoire holds 25,000 to 30,000 clones, with 89% as singletons. This CDR3 has 14 residues. V was pared by 8 bases and J by 5 bases, with 18 bases between. Germline CDR1 MDHEN, CDR2 SYDVKM. The record originates from a study of T cell changes during pregnancy in multiple sclerosis. The receptor was derived from a female donor in good health, enrolled as a control in a pregnancy study. The chain combines TRBV28 with TRBJ1-1, with D possibly matching TRBD1 (5 bases). Source: CD4+ T cells from peripheral blood mononuclear cells, taken in the first trimester of pregnancy. The DNA for the CDR3 is TGTGCCAGCGGTATAAGCGGGGGTTCGACTGAAGCTTTCTTT. Translating gives CASGISGGSTEAFF.